Each of the 2 T cell receptor beta chains below was sequenced from the same sample in a study of T cell responses to AZD1222 COVID-19 vaccine. Profiling relied on immunoSEQ multiplex PCR, and the TCRdb table lists in-frame clones only, not all of them. The sample holds 100,000 to 150,000 clones, roughly 93% seen once. Material: peripheral blood, obtained on day 0 of AZD1222 vaccination. The source of these receptors is an adult in good health.

This clone was found a few times. The J gene is TRBJ1-1, the V gene TRBV6-5; D is uncertain. V lost 3 bases to trimming and J lost 2 bases, with 10 bases between them. Germline values: CDR1 MNHEY, CDR2 SVGAGI. The CDR3 totals 14 residues. The CDR3 loop is CASSYDGHNTEAFF. DNA for the CDR3: TGTGCCAGCAGTTATGACGGCCACAACACTGAAGCTTTCTTT.

The J gene is TRBJ1-5, the V gene TRBV27, with D tentatively TRBD1 (5 bases). Trimming removed 1 base at V and 6 bases at J, with 10 bases between. CDR1 and CDR2 from the germline V gene are MNHEY and SMNVEV (reference sequence). The CDR3 consists of 14 residues. CDR3 region: CASSLWGGGQPQHF. The CDR3 DNA is TGTGCCAGCAGTTTATGGGGCGGGGGTCAGCCCCAGCATTTT.